This T cell receptor beta chain came from a study of T-cell reconstitution after alpha-beta-depleted transplantation in children. Unique molecular identifiers were incorporated when the TCRbeta library was constructed. One entry per CDR3 protein, called by TCRdb with MiXCR from the PCR reads. Of about 580,000 distinct CDR3 sequences in the sample, roughly 24% were seen once. This clonotype was detected ten times or more. Its cognate antigen is unknown. General observations from the study: In patients about two months after transplant, alpha-beta T cells reportedly arose from several hundred expanded graft clones. Among T cells one year after transplant, newly produced cells accounted for most counts and diversity.

CDR3 length: 12 amino acids. The germline CDR1 and CDR2 sequences are LGHNA and YNFKEQ. Trimming left V 4 bases short and J 4 bases short, with 7 bases between. The sample consisted of PBMCs, mostly from graft donor cells, taken 360 days after TCRalphabeta/CD19-depleted stem cell transplant. This receptor was identified in a boy younger than two who had a stem cell transplant for acute myeloid leukemia, so the T cells may come from the graft donor. This chain joins TRBV4-2 and TRBJ2-5; D not resolved. The CDR3 nucleotides are TGTGCCAGCAGCCTCGACGCAGAGACCCAGTACTTC. It specifies CASSLDAETQYF.